Listed below are T cell receptor beta chains from one sample, sequenced in a study of T cell responses to AZD1222 COVID-19 vaccine. Sequenced by immunoSEQ multiplex PCR; TCRdb stores in-frame clones only, minus some. Among 120,000 or so clones, 88% were seen once, and the ten largest hold about 5%. The material sequenced was peripheral blood, taken on day 0 of AZD1222 vaccination. Every receptor here comes from an adult in good health. Both conserved end residues are part of each CDR3. The order of the fields is clone size, D gene, V gene, J gene, CDR3 DNA, CDR3 protein. The D gene is left open where the match is weak. Part of the rows lack a size; the others show once, few, many or a class for expanded clones.

.	.	TRBV4-3	TRBJ2-7	TGCGCCAGCAGGCAAGGAGTGGGGCTCTCCTACGAGCAGTACTTC	CASRQGVGLSYEQYF
.	TRBD1	TRBV18	TRBJ1-1	TGTGCCAGCTCACCGGGACAGGGCCCTGAAGCTTTCTTT	CASSPGQGPEAFF
.	.	TRBV18	TRBJ2-5	TGTGCCAGCTCACCACCGGGGTCGGCGGCTCAAGAGACCCAGTACTTC	CASSPPGSAAQETQYF
.	.	TRBV7-9	TRBJ1-1	TGTGCCAGCAGCGACGGGACGATCACGCGAGCTTTCTTT	CASSDGTITRAFF
.	.	TRBV6-4	TRBJ1-6	TGTGCCAGCAGTTCGGACCTTAATTCACCCCTCCACTTT	CASSSDLNSPLHF
.	TRBD1	TRBV19	TRBJ2-7	TGTGCCAGTACCCCGGCGGGGACAGGGAGGTACGAGCAGTACTTC	CASTPAGTGRYEQYF
.	TRBD1	TRBV30	TRBJ2-7	TGTGCCTGGAGTAGTCTGTTGGGGGGACAGGGGCCCCTCTTCGAGCAGTACTTC	CAWSSLLGGQGPLFEQYF
.	TRBD1	TRBV4-3	TRBJ2-7	TGCGCCAGCAGCCTGGGACAGGGGTTCCCCTACGAGCAGTACTTC	CASSLGQGFPYEQYF
.	TRBD1	TRBV14	TRBJ2-7	TGTGCCAGCAGCCAAGGTAGGGGGACAGGAAGGCAGTACTTC	CASSQGRGTGRQYF
.	TRBD2	TRBV19	TRBJ2-1	TGTGCCAGTAGTATAGTTGGGACTAGCTCCTACAATGAGCAGTTCTTC	CASSIVGTSSYNEQFF
.	.	TRBV3-1/TRBV3-2	TRBJ1-1	TGTGCCAGCAGCCAATTCTCGGAGACTGAAGCTTTCTTT	CASSQFSETEAFF
.	.	TRBV7-2	TRBJ2-3	TGTGCCAGCAGCTTATATGCAGATACGCAGTATTTT	CASSLYADTQYF
.	TRBD1	TRBV13	TRBJ1-3	TGTGCCAGCAGCTTATTGGGGACAGGGGCTGGAAACACCATATATTTT	CASSLLGTGAGNTIYF
once	.	TRBV12-3/TRBV12-4	TRBJ2-7	TGTGCCAGCAGGCCCGGGACCTCCTACGAGCAGTACTTC	CASRPGTSYEQYF
.	TRBD1	TRBV5-4	TRBJ2-7	TGTGCCAGCAGCGGGCTGGGGACAGGCTTTGGGGAGCAGTACTTC	CASSGLGTGFGEQYF
.	.	TRBV5-4	TRBJ1-5	TGTGCCAGCAGCTTTGAAGGGCGTCAGCCCCAGCATTTT	CASSFEGRQPQHF
.	.	TRBV4-3	TRBJ1-2	TGCGCCAGCAGCCAAGATAGGGCAGGGTTCGACTATGGCTACACCTTC	CASSQDRAGFDYGYTF
.	.	TRBV7-2	TRBJ2-3	TGTGCCAGCAGACGGACTACCCCGGGCACAGATACGCAGTATTTT	CASRRTTPGTDTQYF
.	TRBD2	TRBV7-9	TRBJ2-1	TGTGCCAGCAGCTTAGCGAGCGGGGGGACTCGCAATGAGCAGTTCTTC	CASSLASGGTRNEQFF
.	TRBD1	TRBV28	TRBJ1-4	TGTGCCAGCACCCCGACAGGGCATTCGGATGAAAAACTGTTTTTT	CASTPTGHSDEKLFF
.	TRBD1	TRBV7-2	TRBJ1-3	TGTGCCAGCAGCTTCCAGGGGGGACCCTCTGGAAACACCATATATTTT	CASSFQGGPSGNTIYF
few	TRBD1	TRBV24-1	TRBJ2-3	TGTGCCACCAGCCCTGGACAGGGAGGCACAGATACGCAGTATTTT	CATSPGQGGTDTQYF
.	.	TRBV4-3	TRBJ1-2	TGCGCCAGCAGCCAGGACAGCTATGGCTACACCTTC	CASSQDSYGYTF
.	.	TRBV15	TRBJ1-1	TGTGCCACCAGCAGAGCCAGGGCGAACACTGAAGCTTTCTTT	CATSRARANTEAFF
.	.	TRBV19	TRBJ1-2	TGTGCCAGTAGGACGGAGGACAGATCCTATTATGGCTACACCTTC	CASRTEDRSYYGYTF
.	.	TRBV4-3	TRBJ1-2	TGCGCCAGCAGCCAAGCTCTGGACATCTATGGCTACACCTTC	CASSQALDIYGYTF
.	.	TRBV24-1	TRBJ2-5	TGTGCCACCAGTGATTCTGGGTTAACAGAGACCCAGTACTTC	CATSDSGLTETQYF
once	.	TRBV18	TRBJ2-7	TGTGCCAGCTCACGGACCTACGAGCAGTACTTC	CASSRTYEQYF
.	.	TRBV11-2	TRBJ2-5	TGTGCCAGCAGCTTAGATAAGGCACAGCAAGAGACCCAGTACTTC	CASSLDKAQQETQYF